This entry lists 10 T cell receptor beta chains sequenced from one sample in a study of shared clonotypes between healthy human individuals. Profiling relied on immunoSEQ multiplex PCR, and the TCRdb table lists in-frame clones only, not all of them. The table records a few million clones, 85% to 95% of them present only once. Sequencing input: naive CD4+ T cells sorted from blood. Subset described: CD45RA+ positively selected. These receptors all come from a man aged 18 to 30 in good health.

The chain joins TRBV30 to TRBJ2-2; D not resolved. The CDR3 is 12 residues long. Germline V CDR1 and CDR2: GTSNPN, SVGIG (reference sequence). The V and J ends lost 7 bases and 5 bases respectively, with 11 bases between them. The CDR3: CASPLGTGELFF. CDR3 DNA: TGTGCCTCACCCTTAGGGACCGGGGAGCTGTTTTTT.

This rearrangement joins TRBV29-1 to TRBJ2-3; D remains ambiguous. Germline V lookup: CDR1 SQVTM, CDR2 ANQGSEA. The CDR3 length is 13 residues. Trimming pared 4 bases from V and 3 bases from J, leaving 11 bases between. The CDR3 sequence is CSVVLFTTDTQYF. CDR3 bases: TGCAGCGTTGTACTATTCACGACAGATACGCAGTATTTT.

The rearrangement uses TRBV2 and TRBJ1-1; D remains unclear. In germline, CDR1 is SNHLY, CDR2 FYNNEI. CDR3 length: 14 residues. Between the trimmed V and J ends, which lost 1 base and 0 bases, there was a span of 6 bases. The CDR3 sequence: CASSEVTVNTEAFF. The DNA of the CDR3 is TGTGCCAGCAGTGAAGTTACCGTGAACACTGAAGCTTTCTTT. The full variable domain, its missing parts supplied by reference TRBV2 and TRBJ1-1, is EPEVTQTPSHQVTQMGQEVILRCVPISNHLYFYWYRQILGQKVEFLVSFYNNEISEKSEIFDDQFSVERPDGSNFTLKIRSTKLEDSAMYFCASSEVTVNTEAFFGQGTRLTVV.

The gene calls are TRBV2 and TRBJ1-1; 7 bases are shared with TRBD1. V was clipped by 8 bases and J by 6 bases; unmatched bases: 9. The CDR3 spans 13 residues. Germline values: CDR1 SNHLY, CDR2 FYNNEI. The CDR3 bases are TGTGCCAGCCAGACAGGGTTAGGAGCTGAAGCTTTCTTT. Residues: CASQTGLGAEAFF.

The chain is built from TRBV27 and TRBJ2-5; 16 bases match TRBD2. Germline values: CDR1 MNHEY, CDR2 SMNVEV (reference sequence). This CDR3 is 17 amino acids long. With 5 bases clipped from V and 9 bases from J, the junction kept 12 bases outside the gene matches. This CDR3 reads CASSPLGLAGGLWAQYF. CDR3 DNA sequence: TGTGCCAGCAGTCCTCTGGGACTAGCGGGGGGGCTTTGGGCCCAGTACTTC.

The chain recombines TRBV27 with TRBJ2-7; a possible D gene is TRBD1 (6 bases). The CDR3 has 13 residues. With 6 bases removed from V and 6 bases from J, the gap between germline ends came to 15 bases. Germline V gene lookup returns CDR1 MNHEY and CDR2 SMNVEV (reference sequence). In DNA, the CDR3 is TGTGCCAGCAGCCAAGCACAGGGTCGCGAGCAGTACTTC. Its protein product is CASSQAQGREQYF.

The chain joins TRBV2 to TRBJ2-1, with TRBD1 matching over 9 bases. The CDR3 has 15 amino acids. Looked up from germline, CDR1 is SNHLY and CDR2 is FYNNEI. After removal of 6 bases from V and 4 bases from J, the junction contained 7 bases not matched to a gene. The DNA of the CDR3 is TGTGCCAGCAGCAAGGGACAGGGCCTTTACAATGAGCAGTTCTTC. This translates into CASSKGQGLYNEQFF.

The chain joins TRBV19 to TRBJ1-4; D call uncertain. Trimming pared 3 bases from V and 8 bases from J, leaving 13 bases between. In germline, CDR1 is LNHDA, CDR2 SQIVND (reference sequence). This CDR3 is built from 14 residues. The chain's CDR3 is CASSIPLGREKLFF. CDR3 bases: TGTGCCAGTAGTATCCCCCTAGGACGGGAAAAACTGTTTTTT.

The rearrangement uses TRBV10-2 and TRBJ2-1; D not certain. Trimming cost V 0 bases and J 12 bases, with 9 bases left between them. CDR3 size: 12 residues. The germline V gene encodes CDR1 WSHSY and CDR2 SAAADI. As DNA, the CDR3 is TGCGCCAGCAGTGAGTCCGGGCCCGCGCAGTTCTTC. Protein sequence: CASSESGPAQFF.

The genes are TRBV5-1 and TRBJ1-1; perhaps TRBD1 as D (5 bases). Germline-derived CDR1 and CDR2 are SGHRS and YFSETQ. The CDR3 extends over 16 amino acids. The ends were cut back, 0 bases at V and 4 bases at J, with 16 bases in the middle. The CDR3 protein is CASSLAGTDRATEAFF. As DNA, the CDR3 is TGCGCCAGCAGCTTGGCCGGGACCGATCGAGCCACTGAAGCTTTCTTT.